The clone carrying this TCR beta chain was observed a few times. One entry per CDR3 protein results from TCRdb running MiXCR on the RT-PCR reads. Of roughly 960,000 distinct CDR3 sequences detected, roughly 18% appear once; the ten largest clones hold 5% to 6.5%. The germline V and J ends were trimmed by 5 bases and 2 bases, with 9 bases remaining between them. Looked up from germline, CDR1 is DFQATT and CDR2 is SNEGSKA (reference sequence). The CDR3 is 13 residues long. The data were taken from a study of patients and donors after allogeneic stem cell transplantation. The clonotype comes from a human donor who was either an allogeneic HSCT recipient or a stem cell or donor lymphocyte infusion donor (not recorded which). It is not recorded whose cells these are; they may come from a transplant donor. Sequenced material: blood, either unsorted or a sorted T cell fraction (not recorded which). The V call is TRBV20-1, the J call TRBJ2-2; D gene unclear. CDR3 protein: CSAARANTGELFF. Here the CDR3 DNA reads TGCAGTGCTGCTAGGGCTAACACCGGGGAGCTGTTTTTT.